Listed here are 23 T cell receptor beta chains from one sample, sequenced in a study of T-cell reconstitution after alpha-beta-depleted transplantation in children. Researchers prepared the TCRbeta library using unique molecular identifiers, the study reports. Using its own MiXCR run on the PCR reads, TCRdb lists one record per CDR3 protein. The sample carries 800,000 to 1,000,000 distinct CDR3 sequences, roughly 29% recorded once. This specimen was PBMCs, mostly from graft donor cells, taken 360 days after TCRalphabeta/CD19-depleted stem cell transplant. Receptor source: a boy less than two years old who had a stem cell transplant for SCID, so the T cells may come from the graft donor.

The chain uses TRBV29-1 and TRBJ2-1; 13 positions agree with TRBD2. J was trimmed by 3 bases and V by 8 bases; bases with no gene match: 7. This CDR3 comprises 15 residues. Germline V gene lookup returns CDR1 SQVTM and CDR2 ANQGSEA. The CDR3 bases are TGCAGCCACGGGACTAGCGGGGTTAGCTACAATGAGCAGTTCTTC. As protein: CSHGTSGVSYNEQFF.

In its sample, this clonotype was seen a few times. This chain uses TRBV7-9 with TRBJ2-7; D unresolved. In germline, CDR1 is SEHNR, CDR2 FQNEAQ (reference sequence). The CDR3 has 14 amino acids. Trimming took off 0 bases at V and 6 bases at J, with 12 bases between the two ends. CDR3 protein: CASSLAHSVSEQYF. CDR3 nucleotide sequence: TGTGCCAGCAGCTTAGCTCATTCGGTGAGCGAGCAGTACTTC.

The chain links TRBV2 to TRBJ1-1, with no clear D. CDR1 and CDR2 from the germline V gene are SNHLY and FYNNEI. V was shortened by 3 bases and J by 4 bases, with 15 bases between the two germline ends. The CDR3 runs to 15 residues. CDR3 bases: TGTGCCAGCAGTGAGGAGGGTGGCGAAACCACTGAAGCTTTCTTT. Amino acids: CASSEEGGETTEAFF.

This clonotype appeared a few times. The chain uses TRBV6-1 and TRBJ1-3, with 7 nucleotides matching TRBD1. Losses at the gene ends were 5 bases for V and 4 bases for J; bases not matched to a gene: 5. This CDR3 has 14 residues. In germline, CDR1 is MNHNS, CDR2 SASEGT. Here the CDR3 reads CASSTTGVGNTIYF. The CDR3 DNA follows: TGTGCCAGCAGTACAACAGGGGTCGGAAACACCATATATTTT.

In nucleotides, the CDR3 is TGTGCCAGCAGTGCCGTCTATCGGGAGACCCAGTACTTC. Protein product: CASSAVYRETQYF. This rearrangement joins TRBV12-3 or TRBV12-4 to TRBJ2-5; no firm D call. The CDR3 is 13 amino acids. Trimming shortened V by 5 bases and J by 5 bases, and 12 bases separated the two germline ends.

The chain links TRBV10-3 to TRBJ1-1; TRBD1 is a possible D gene (5 bases). Per germline, CDR1 ENHRY and CDR2 SYGVKD. The CDR3 is 13 amino acids. With 11 bases removed from V and 1 base from J, the gap between germline ends came to 14 bases. The CDR3 DNA sequence: TGTGCCTCACAAGACAGACCGAACACTGAAGCTTTCTTT. It is translated as CASQDRPNTEAFF.

V and J are TRBV20-1 and TRBJ2-2; TRBD1 might be the D (7 bases). The CDR3 contains 16 residues. The germline V gene has CDR1 DFQATT and CDR2 SNEGSKA (reference sequence). V lost 3 bases and J 7 bases, leaving 21 bases between the germline ends. This chain's CDR3 is CSASRGAGGPNGELFF. In DNA, the CDR3 is TGCAGTGCTAGTCGCGGGGCAGGGGGTCCCAACGGGGAGCTGTTTTTT.

The V call is TRBV5-5, the J call TRBJ1-2; weak D call: TRBD1 (6 bases). Trimming stripped 0 bases from V and 6 bases from J, with 12 bases between. The CDR3 has 14 amino acids. CDR1 and CDR2 (germline): SGHKS, YYEKEE (reference sequence). CDR3 DNA sequence: TGTGCCAGCAGCTTGGACAGGGCTGGTCATGGCTACACCTTC. Its protein is CASSLDRAGHGYTF.

In this sample, this clonotype turned up a few times. The V and J genes are TRBV28 and TRBJ2-7; a weak D match, TRBD1 (5 bases). There are 17 residues in the CDR3. Trimming removed 2 bases at V and 3 bases at J, with 20 bases between. In germline, CDR1 is MDHEN, CDR2 SYDVKM. The CDR3 nucleotides read TGTGCCAGCAGTTTAGATTTCTGGGGTCTAGGGGACTACGAGCAGTACTTC. It is translated as CASSLDFWGLGDYEQYF. The full variable domain, its missing parts supplied by reference TRBV28 and TRBJ2-7, is DVKVTQSSRYLVKRTGEKVFLECVQDMDHENMFWYRQDPGLGLRLIYFSYDVKMKEKGDIPEGYSVSREKKERFSLILESASTNQTSMYLCASSLDFWGLGDYEQYFGPGTRLTVT.

This clonotype was counted between two and nine times. The V gene is TRBV20-1, the J gene TRBJ2-3; D remains ambiguous. V gave up 5 bases and J gave up 4 bases, with 19 bases separating them. Germline CDR1 DFQATT, CDR2 SNEGSKA (reference sequence). This CDR3 is 15 amino acids long. The CDR3 nucleotides are TGCAGTGCTCGAGTTTTCGAAGGTCGCCCAGATACGCAGTATTTT. Amino acid sequence: CSARVFEGRPDTQYF.

The rearrangement uses TRBV20-1 and TRBJ1-1; 7 bases line up with TRBD1. Germline CDR1 and CDR2: DFQATT and SNEGSKA (reference sequence). CDR3 length: 11 residues. The CDR3 reads CRTQGGTEAFF. DNA for the CDR3: TGCAGGACCCAGGGGGGAACTGAAGCTTTCTTT.

The CDR3 protein is CASSPLILRGGTGELFF. In DNA form, the CDR3 reads TGTGCCAGCAGCCCCCTTATTTTGAGGGGAGGTACCGGGGAGCTGTTTTTT. The chain recombines TRBV3-1 with TRBJ2-2; maybe TRBD2 (6 bases). V shed 4 bases and J shed 5 bases, with 20 bases lying between them. Germline CDR1 LGHDT, CDR2 YNNKEL (reference sequence). The CDR3 runs 17 residues. Based on the CDR3 plus reference TRBV3-1 and TRBJ2-2, the full variable domain is DTAVSQTPKYLVTQMGNDKSIKCEQNLGHDTMYWYKQDSKKFLKIMFSYNNKELIINETVPNRFSPKSPDKAHLNLHINSLELGDSAVYFCASSPLILRGGTGELFFGEGSRLTVL.

This clonotype was found a few times. This chain connects TRBV4-1 to TRBJ1-1; 10 nucleotides match TRBD1. Germline CDR1 MGHRA, CDR2 YSYEKL. V was pared by 4 bases and J by 5 bases, with 7 bases of the junction left unmatched. The CDR3 sequence is 15 residues long. This chain's CDR3 is CASSRSGTGDTEAFF. The CDR3 DNA follows: TGCGCCAGCAGCCGGTCCGGGACAGGGGATACTGAAGCTTTCTTT.

V is TRBV6-5 and J is TRBJ2-5; D is possibly TRBD2 (6 bases). There are 14 residues in the CDR3. V was pared by 6 bases and J by 1 base, with 12 bases between. CDR1 and CDR2 (germline): MNHEY, SVGAGI. The CDR3 sequence: CASRAGRSQETQYF. Written as DNA, the CDR3 is TGTGCCAGCAGGGCGGGACGTTCCCAAGAGACCCAGTACTTC.

A few counts support this clonotype. The chain joins TRBV2 to TRBJ2-4, with D possibly TRBD2 on 6 matching bases. There are 15 residues in the CDR3. Germline V gene lookup returns CDR1 SNHLY and CDR2 FYNNEI. Deletions cut 3 bases from V and 6 bases from J, with 15 bases between. The CDR3: CASSDKRGSGNIQYF. CDR3 sequence (DNA): TGTGCCAGCAGTGATAAACGGGGGAGTGGAAACATTCAGTACTTC.

In its sample, this clonotype was seen a few times. The chain combines TRBV6-5 with TRBJ1-5; no firm D call. Germline loops: CDR1 MNHEY, CDR2 SVGAGI. V was cut by 0 bases and J by 0 bases, with 9 bases left in between. The CDR3 covers 16 residues. This CDR3 is CASSYSTSSSNQPQHF. The CDR3 coding sequence is TGTGCCAGCAGTTACTCGACCAGCTCTAGCAATCAGCCCCAGCATTTT.

In this sample, this clonotype turned up a few times. The chain recombines TRBV6-5 with TRBJ2-5, with D uncertain. CDR3 size: 15 residues. With 0 bases removed from V and 1 base from J, the gap between germline ends came to 9 bases. Germline assignment: CDR1 MNHEY and CDR2 SVGAGI. The CDR3 is CASSYSSWAQETQYF. The CDR3, as DNA: TGTGCCAGCAGTTACTCGAGTTGGGCCCAAGAGACCCAGTACTTC.

The genes are TRBV4-3 and TRBJ2-1; the D gene could be TRBD1 or TRBD2 (6 bases each). Deletions cut 2 bases from V and 6 bases from J, with 17 bases between. The germline gives CDR1 LGHNA, CDR2 YSLEER. The CDR3 loop spans 16 amino acids. CDR3 loop: CASSQLDGGPANEQFF. In DNA form, the CDR3 reads TGCGCCAGCAGCCAACTGGATGGGGGGCCGGCCAATGAGCAGTTCTTC.

This clonotype was observed a handful of times. V is TRBV29-1 and J is TRBJ2-3; 7 bases fit TRBD1. The junction had 4 bases not matched to a gene; V was cut back by 6 bases and J by 1 base. Germline CDR1 is SQVTM and CDR2 is ANQGSEA. CDR3 length: 13 residues. CDR3 in amino acids: CSVGDRGTDTQYF. CDR3 bases: TGCAGCGTGGGGGACAGAGGCACAGATACGCAGTATTTT.

The chain couples TRBV7-6 to TRBJ1-4; 10 bases agree with TRBD1. Germline assignment: CDR1 SGHVS and CDR2 FNYEAQ. This CDR3 has 16 amino acids. The J segment lost 6 bases and the V segment lost 2 bases, leaving 6 bases of the junction unmatched. Here the CDR3 DNA reads TGTGCCAGCAGCTTACATGGCGGACAGGGGGATGAAAAACTGTTTTTT. Protein: CASSLHGGQGDEKLFF.

The V and J genes are TRBV6-2 or TRBV6-3 and TRBJ2-2, with D perhaps TRBD1 (6 bases). In germline, CDR1 is MNHEY, CDR2 SVGEGT. The germline V and J ends were trimmed by 6 bases and 0 bases, with 14 bases remaining between them. The CDR3 extends over 16 amino acids. The CDR3 sequence: CASSPWGLSNTGELFF. In DNA form, the CDR3 reads TGTGCCAGCAGCCCCTGGGGGCTCTCGAACACCGGGGAGCTGTTTTTT.

This clonotype was detected ten times or more. The rearrangement joins TRBV29-1 to TRBJ2-3; the match to TRBD2 covers 13 bases. The germline V gene has CDR1 SQVTM and CDR2 ANQGSEA. The CDR3 has 14 amino acids. V lost 6 bases and J lost 3; bases outside the gene matches: 3. The CDR3 sequence is CSVRLAGGTDTQYF. The DNA for the CDR3 is TGCAGCGTCCGACTAGCGGGGGGTACAGATACGCAGTATTTT.

In its sample, this clonotype was seen once. The V gene is TRBV10-3, the J gene TRBJ2-1; maybe TRBD1 (6 bases). V lost 6 bases, J lost 9 bases, and 9 bases lay in between. The germline V gene has CDR1 ENHRY and CDR2 SYGVKD. The CDR3 is 11 residues long. The CDR3 bases are TGTGCCATCAGCCAGGGGCTTGAGCAGTTCTTC. This translates into CAISQGLEQFF.